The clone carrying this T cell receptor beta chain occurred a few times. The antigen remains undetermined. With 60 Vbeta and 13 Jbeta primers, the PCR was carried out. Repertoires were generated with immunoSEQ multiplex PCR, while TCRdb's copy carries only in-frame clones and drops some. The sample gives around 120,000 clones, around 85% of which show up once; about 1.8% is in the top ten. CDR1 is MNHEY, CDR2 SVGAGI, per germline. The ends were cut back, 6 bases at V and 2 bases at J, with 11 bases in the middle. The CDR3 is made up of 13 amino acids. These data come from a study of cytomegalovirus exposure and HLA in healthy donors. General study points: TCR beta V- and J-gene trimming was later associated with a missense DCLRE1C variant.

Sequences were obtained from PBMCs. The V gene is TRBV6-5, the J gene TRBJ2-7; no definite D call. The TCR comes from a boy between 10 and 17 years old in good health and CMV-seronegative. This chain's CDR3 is CASRKLETYEQYF. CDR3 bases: TGTGCCAGCAGGAAACTGGAGACCTACGAGCAGTACTTC.